The clone carrying this T cell receptor (beta chain) was counted ten times or more. What it recognizes is unknown. These data are taken from a study of early T cells in non-severe SARS-CoV-2 infection. The wider study: RNA in bulk from unsorted whole blood was sequenced, and chains were unpaired.

Molecules of cDNA were individually given unique molecular identifiers that were attached to them. TCRdb reprocessed the 5' RACE reads via MiXCR and lists one record per CDR3 protein. The top ten hold around 7.8% of the sample, which has approximately 77,000 distinct CDR3 sequences, approximately 5% seen once. Study outcomes and limitations: Missing private and CD4 specificities, VDJdb matching favored anti-spike CD8 responses.

Per the germline V gene, CDR1 is ENHRY and CDR2 is SYGVKD. Trimming left V 2 bases short and J 0 bases short, with 11 bases between. The CDR3 loop spans 15 amino acids. V usage is TRBV10-3 and J usage is TRBJ2-7; D is possibly TRBD1 (5 bases). This TCR was sampled from an adult who was a healthcare worker with PCR-confirmed SARS-CoV-2 infection or an uninfected control (not recorded which). The sample was whole blood, taken at baseline. CDR3 sequence: CAISEVQGNSYEQYF. The CDR3 DNA follows: TGTGCCATCAGTGAGGTGCAGGGTAACTCCTACGAGCAGTACTTC.